The rows below give T cell receptor beta chains drawn from one sample of a study of control samples from healthy donors and cancer patients. TCRdb's table, derived via immunoSEQ multiplex PCR, lists solely in-frame clones and lacks some. The table records more than 100,000 clones, around 89% of them present only once. The sample comprised PBMCs. These receptors originate from a man aged 55-75 years with lung cancer. Both conserved end residues are part of each CDR3. Each record gives: V gene, D gene, clone size, J gene, CDR3 protein, CDR3 DNA. D genes are given only for firm matches. The listing skips clone size in some rows; elsewhere it reads once, few, many or a size class.

V gene: TRBV9
D gene: TRBD1
clone size: NA
J gene: TRBJ2-1
CDR3 protein: CASNCTGTGEFGEQFF
CDR3 DNA: TGTGCCAGCAACTGTACCGGGACAGGGGAGTTTGGTGAGCAGTTCTTC

V gene: TRBV3-1/TRBV3-2
D gene: NA
clone size: NA
J gene: TRBJ2-5
CDR3 protein: CASNPGRGKSQETQYF
CDR3 DNA: TGTGCCAGCAACCCTGGGAGGGGGAAATCCCAAGAGACCCAGTACTTC

V gene: TRBV9
D gene: NA
clone size: NA
J gene: TRBJ1-4
CDR3 protein: CASSVRILRGEKLFF
CDR3 DNA: TGTGCCAGCAGCGTACGGATCCTTAGGGGTGAAAAACTGTTTTTT

V gene: TRBV11-2
D gene: NA
clone size: NA
J gene: TRBJ1-6
CDR3 protein: CASSDSIQGINSPLHF
CDR3 DNA: TGTGCCAGCAGCGACTCCATACAGGGTATCAATTCACCCCTCCACTTT

V gene: TRBV2
D gene: TRBD1
clone size: NA
J gene: TRBJ1-2
CDR3 protein: CASTWDSDYGYTF
CDR3 DNA: TGTGCCAGCACGTGGGACAGTGACTATGGCTACACCTTC

V gene: TRBV24-1
D gene: TRBD1
clone size: NA
J gene: TRBJ2-5
CDR3 protein: CATSMGQGLRYFQETQYF
CDR3 DNA: TGTGCCACCAGTATGGGACAGGGGTTGAGGTATTTCCAAGAGACCCAGTACTTC

V gene: TRBV7-3
D gene: TRBD1
clone size: NA
J gene: TRBJ2-3
CDR3 protein: CASSLGWRQGLRDTQYF
CDR3 DNA: TGTGCCAGCAGCTTGGGATGGAGACAGGGATTGAGAGATACGCAGTATTTT

V gene: TRBV30
D gene: NA
clone size: NA
J gene: TRBJ2-3
CDR3 protein: CAYLRTLGTDTQYF
CDR3 DNA: TGTGCCTATCTCCGGACTCTGGGCACAGATACGCAGTATTTT

V gene: TRBV6-5
D gene: NA
clone size: NA
J gene: TRBJ1-1
CDR3 protein: CASSSRRLGENTEAFF
CDR3 DNA: TGTGCCAGCAGTTCGAGACGGTTGGGGGAGAACACTGAAGCTTTCTTT

V gene: TRBV12-3/TRBV12-4
D gene: NA
clone size: NA
J gene: TRBJ1-1
CDR3 protein: CASSFIMNTEAFF
CDR3 DNA: TGTGCCAGCAGTTTTATTATGAACACTGAAGCTTTCTTT

V gene: TRBV5-6
D gene: NA
clone size: NA
J gene: TRBJ1-6
CDR3 protein: CASSFWGAAYNSPLHF
CDR3 DNA: TGTGCCAGCAGCTTCTGGGGGGCGGCCTATAATTCACCCCTCCACTTT

V gene: TRBV24-1
D gene: TRBD1
clone size: NA
J gene: TRBJ1-5
CDR3 protein: CATSEQGSKPQHF
CDR3 DNA: TGTGCCACCAGTGAACAGGGGAGCAAGCCCCAGCATTTT

V gene: TRBV7-3
D gene: NA
clone size: NA
J gene: TRBJ1-1
CDR3 protein: CASSLTAGENTEAFF
CDR3 DNA: TGTGCCAGCAGCTTAACCGCAGGGGAGAACACTGAAGCTTTCTTT

V gene: TRBV30
D gene: TRBD1
clone size: NA
J gene: TRBJ1-4
CDR3 protein: CACRTGFATNEKLFF
CDR3 DNA: TGTGCCTGCAGGACAGGGTTTGCAACTAATGAAAAACTGTTTTTT

V gene: TRBV7-3
D gene: TRBD2
clone size: once
J gene: TRBJ2-7
CDR3 protein: CASSLLAGDYEQYF
CDR3 DNA: TGTGCCAGCAGCTTACTAGCGGGTGACTACGAGCAGTACTTC

V gene: TRBV5-8
D gene: NA
clone size: NA
J gene: TRBJ2-7
CDR3 protein: CASSLNYEQYF
CDR3 DNA: TGTGCCAGCAGTCTCAACTACGAGCAGTACTTC

V gene: TRBV18
D gene: NA
clone size: once
J gene: TRBJ2-3
CDR3 protein: CASSPRQGGRDTQYF
CDR3 DNA: TGTGCCAGCTCACCACGACAGGGAGGGAGAGATACGCAGTATTTT

V gene: TRBV6-5
D gene: NA
clone size: NA
J gene: TRBJ1-2
CDR3 protein: CASSWSSGYTF
CDR3 DNA: TGTGCCAGCAGTTGGAGTTCTGGCTACACCTTC

V gene: TRBV5-1
D gene: TRBD1
clone size: NA
J gene: TRBJ2-7
CDR3 protein: CASSPHGDREYEQYF
CDR3 DNA: TGCGCCAGCAGCCCTCATGGGGACAGGGAGTACGAGCAGTACTTC

V gene: TRBV5-1
D gene: NA
clone size: once
J gene: TRBJ2-6
CDR3 protein: CASGAQSSGANVLTF
CDR3 DNA: TGCGCCAGCGGTGCACAGAGCTCTGGGGCCAACGTCCTGACTTTC

V gene: TRBV30
D gene: TRBD1
clone size: NA
J gene: TRBJ1-5
CDR3 protein: CAWRGTGGNQPQHF
CDR3 DNA: TGTGCCTGGAGGGGGACAGGGGGTAATCAGCCCCAGCATTTT

V gene: TRBV7-3
D gene: NA
clone size: NA
J gene: TRBJ2-5
CDR3 protein: CASSLEDGKTQYF
CDR3 DNA: TGTGCCAGCAGCTTAGAAGACGGGAAGACCCAGTACTTC

V gene: TRBV2
D gene: NA
clone size: NA
J gene: TRBJ1-2
CDR3 protein: CASSAGLYGYTF
CDR3 DNA: TGTGCCAGCAGTGCAGGCCTCTATGGCTACACCTTC

V gene: TRBV5-1
D gene: NA
clone size: NA
J gene: TRBJ1-1
CDR3 protein: CASSLVATRDTEAFF
CDR3 DNA: TGCGCCAGCAGCTTGGTAGCAACCCGAGACACTGAAGCTTTCTTT

V gene: TRBV18
D gene: TRBD1
clone size: NA
J gene: TRBJ1-1
CDR3 protein: CASSRETGSTEAFF
CDR3 DNA: TGTGCCAGCTCACGCGAGACAGGGTCCACTGAAGCTTTCTTT

V gene: TRBV7-3
D gene: TRBD2
clone size: NA
J gene: TRBJ2-1
CDR3 protein: CASRRTGGNDNEQFF
CDR3 DNA: TGTGCCAGCAGACGAACGGGGGGGAACGACAATGAGCAGTTCTTC

V gene: TRBV5-1
D gene: TRBD1
clone size: few
J gene: TRBJ1-6
CDR3 protein: CASSPTGRDSPLHF
CDR3 DNA: TGCGCCAGCAGCCCGACAGGGAGGGATTCACCCCTCCACTTT

V gene: TRBV7-2
D gene: NA
clone size: NA
J gene: TRBJ1-4
CDR3 protein: CASSSRAGNEKLFF
CDR3 DNA: TGTGCCAGCAGCTCGAGGGCTGGTAATGAAAAACTGTTTTTT

V gene: TRBV7-9
D gene: NA
clone size: NA
J gene: TRBJ2-7
CDR3 protein: CASSPGGRPDYEQYF
CDR3 DNA: TGTGCCAGCAGCCCGGGCGGACGTCCAGACTACGAGCAGTACTTC

V gene: TRBV9
D gene: NA
clone size: NA
J gene: TRBJ1-2
CDR3 protein: CASSATGRNYGYTF
CDR3 DNA: TGTGCCAGCAGCGCCACAGGGCGCAACTATGGCTACACCTTC

V gene: TRBV7-9
D gene: NA
clone size: NA
J gene: TRBJ2-5
CDR3 protein: CASRGQAGQETQYF
CDR3 DNA: TGTGCCAGCAGGGGGCAGGCGGGGCAAGAGACCCAGTACTTC